The 9 T cell receptor beta chains presented below share a single source sample, sequenced in a study of Ad26.COV2.S vaccination and SARS-CoV-2 variants. Regarding treatment: around 19 received Ad26.COV2.S at low or high dose, single or two shots; roughly five received placebo; per-sample allocation not given. Sampling was performed 63 days after the first vaccine or placebo injection. Measured with immunoSEQ multiplex PCR; TCRdb has only the in-frame clones, and not every one. The repertoire holds about 400,000 clones, with approximately 90% as singletons. Sample: peripheral blood, taken in a trial of Ad26.COV2.S vaccine versus placebo. The receptors were gathered from a person between 18 and 59 years old who received the Ad26.COV2.S COVID-19 vaccine or a placebo.

This chain uses TRBV3-1 (or the pseudogene TRBV3-2) with TRBJ2-1; 9 bases map to TRBD2. This CDR3 spans 15 amino acids. Germline V gene lookup returns CDR1 LGHDT and CDR2 YNNKEL (reference sequence). The junction had 8 bases not matched to a gene; V was cut back by 2 bases and J by 9 bases. The CDR3 region is CASSQWSGGLGEQFF. The CDR3 DNA reads as TGTGCCAGCAGCCAATGGAGCGGGGGGTTAGGTGAGCAGTTCTTC.

Concerning this clone: This sample also contains other DNA sequences that code for the same CDR3. The chain couples TRBV6-2 or TRBV6-3 to TRBJ1-3; D is uncertain. Trimming stripped 2 bases from V and 0 bases from J, with 8 bases between. This CDR3 region has 15 residues. From germline, CDR1 is MNHEY and CDR2 SVGEGT. CDR3 bases: TGTGCCAGCAGTTACGGCCAAATCTCTGGAAACACCATATATTTT. Amino acids: CASSYGQISGNTIYF.

The chain links TRBV19 to TRBJ1-5; D perhaps matches TRBD1 (5 bases). Germline CDR1 and CDR2: LNHDA and SQIVND (reference sequence). This CDR3 contains 14 residues. Deletions cut 5 bases from V and 3 bases from J, with 11 bases between. The CDR3, as DNA: TGTGCCAGTAGTGAAGGACACTCCAATCAGCCCCAGCATTTT. This translates into CASSEGHSNQPQHF.

The V call is TRBV4-2, the J call TRBJ1-4; D may be TRBD1 (5 bases). The CDR3 sequence is 15 residues long. V was clipped by 4 bases and J by 6 bases, with 15 bases between them. From germline, CDR1 is LGHNA and CDR2 YNFKEQ. CDR3: CASSRYGGEDEKLFF. In nucleotides, the CDR3 is TGTGCCAGCAGCCGCTATGGGGGAGAGGATGAAAAACTGTTTTTT.

Regarding this clone: A junction boundary mismatches the germline segment, possibly from a read error. The chain couples TRBV7-7 to TRBJ2-3, with TRBD2 as a possible D gene (6 bases). The germline V gene has CDR1 SSHAT and CDR2 FNYEAQ (reference sequence). The CDR3 runs 15 residues. The CDR3: CASSLGEAPADTQYF. The CDR3 coding sequence is TGTGCTAGCAGCCTCGGGGAGGCGCCGGCAGATACGCAGTATTTT.

This chain connects TRBV7-9 to TRBJ1-4, with D hard to call. V gave up 1 base and J gave up 0 bases, with 15 bases separating them. The CDR3 has 18 residues. Germline CDR1 and CDR2: SEHNR and FQNEAQ (reference sequence). The CDR3 nucleotides read TGTGCCAGCAGCTTAGTACAGCAGATCCCTGCAACTAATGAAAAACTGTTTTTT. It yields the protein CASSLVQQIPATNEKLFF.

The chain links TRBV3-1 (or the pseudogene TRBV3-2) to TRBJ2-1; 11 nucleotides match TRBD2. Germline CDR1 is LGHDT and CDR2 is YNNKEL (reference sequence). With V trimmed by 6 bases and J by 5 bases, 9 bases remained unmatched. The length of the CDR3 is 16 residues. The CDR3 DNA is TGTGCCAGCAGTCATCCAGCTAGCGGGGGGAACAATGAGCAGTTCTTC. This gives the protein CASSHPASGGNNEQFF.

The V and J genes are TRBV7-3 and TRBJ2-3; TRBD2 might be the D (6 bases). This CDR3 spans 15 amino acids. Looked up from germline, CDR1 is SGHTA and CDR2 is FQGTGA. The germline V and J ends were trimmed by 5 bases and 4 bases, with 16 bases remaining between them. The CDR3: CASSPTIGGSDTQYF. The CDR3 region has the DNA TGTGCCAGCAGCCCCACCATTGGGGGGTCAGATACGCAGTATTTT.

J is TRBJ1-1 and V is TRBV11-2; TRBD1 aligns across 10 bases. V shed 5 bases and J 1 base; nucleotides not matched to a gene: 7. The length of the CDR3 is 16 residues. Germline V gene sequence: CDR1 SGHAT, CDR2 FQNNGV. The CDR3 loop is CASSLRRDRGNTEAFF. CDR3 nucleotide sequence: TGTGCCAGCAGCCTTAGACGGGACAGGGGGAACACTGAAGCTTTCTTT.